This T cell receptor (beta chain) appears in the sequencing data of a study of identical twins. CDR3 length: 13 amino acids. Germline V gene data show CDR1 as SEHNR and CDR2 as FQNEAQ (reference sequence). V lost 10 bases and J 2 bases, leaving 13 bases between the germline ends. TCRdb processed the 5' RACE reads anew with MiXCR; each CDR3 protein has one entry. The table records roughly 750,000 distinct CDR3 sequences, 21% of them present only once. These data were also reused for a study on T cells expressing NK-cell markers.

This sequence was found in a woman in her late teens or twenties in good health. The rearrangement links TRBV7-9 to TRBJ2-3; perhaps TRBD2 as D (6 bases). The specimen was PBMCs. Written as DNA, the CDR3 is TGTGCCAAATCGGGGGACGTCACAGATACGCAGTATTTT. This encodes CAKSGDVTDTQYF.